The entry below describes one TCR beta chain. The CDR3 has 13 amino acids. The V and J ends lost 5 bases and 4 bases, in that order; junction bases with no gene match: 5. Germline lookup yields CDR1 SGHRS and CDR2 YFSETQ. The record originates from a study of regulatory T cells in long-lasting Graves disease. Noted time point: newly diagnosed GD, antithyroid drugs for less than 3 months. After RNA was extracted from PBMCs, the TCR library was made from it. The diagnosis of Graves' disease used American Thyroid Association guidelines. Sequencing libraries for TCR beta were prepared with iRepertoire HTBI primers and Arm-PCR of CDR3 regions. Each CDR3 protein is one row after TCRdb ran MiXCR on the multiplex PCR reads. The sample includes some 320,000 distinct CDR3 sequences, approximately 20% of them seen just once.

The chain employs TRBV5-1 and TRBJ2-7, with 8 bases aligning to TRBD1. The sample in question was peripheral blood mononuclear cells (PBMCs), obtained at new diagnosis, from a patient treated with antithyroid drugs. The clonotype originates from a female donor with Graves disease. The CDR3 nucleotides are TGCGCCAGCAGTAGGCAGGGGGCGTACGAGCAGTACTTC. As protein: CASSRQGAYEQYF.